Sequencing of this T cell receptor beta chain was carried out in a study of CD8 T cells in ankylosing spondylitis. TCRdb independently ran MiXCR on the 5' RACE reads; one entry per CDR3 protein. The sample lists approximately 110,000 distinct CDR3 sequences; 24% were seen once. Worth noting for this clonotype: Antigen: not known.

V shed 4 bases, J shed 3 bases, and the junction held 2 bases outside the gene matches. The CDR3 totals 14 residues. Looked up from germline, CDR1 is MGHDK and CDR2 is SYGVNS. Points from the study as a whole: A TCR beta motif of roughly eight highly homologous variants appeared characteristic of ankylosing spondylitis blood. Previously reported in reactive arthritis synovial fluid and blood were some of the motif variants.

The chain carries TRBV25-1 and TRBJ2-5; 10 bases match TRBD2. The sample was synovial fluid, either unsorted or a sorted T cell fraction (not recorded which). The source of this sequence is a male donor with ankylosing spondylitis. The CDR3 coding sequence is TGTGCCAGCAGTGGCCTAGCGGGAGAAGAGACCCAGTACTTC. Its protein is CASSGLAGEETQYF.